The 3 T cell receptor beta chains in this list originate from one sample, sequenced in a study of technical replicates of blood from a few donors. TCRdb keeps only in-frame clones here, not all; method: immunoSEQ multiplex PCR. The data show more than 45,000 clones, about nine tenths seen once. Sequenced sample: PBMCs. The source is a human donor in good health. Some clones in this sample may be carry-over from other donors' samples.

The genes are TRBV13 and TRBJ2-2; D is uncertain. This CDR3 spans 15 amino acids. The germline V gene has CDR1 PRHDT and CDR2 FYEKMQ (reference sequence). Trimming stripped 8 bases from V and 6 bases from J, with 19 bases between. CDR3 nucleotide sequence: TGTGCCAGCCGTGTCTGGCATCCGCGGCCCGGGGAGCTGTTTTTT. Translating gives CASRVWHPRPGELFF.

V usage is TRBV14 and J usage is TRBJ1-4, with 8 bases fitting TRBD1. The germline V gene has CDR1 SGHDN and CDR2 FVKESK. With 4 bases clipped from V and 5 bases from J, the junction kept 6 bases outside the gene matches. The CDR3 totals 15 residues. As DNA, the CDR3 is TGTGCCAGCAGCCCACAGGGGGGGTGGAATGAAAAACTGTTTTTT. Protein: CASSPQGGWNEKLFF. Full variable domain (remainder filled in from reference TRBV14 and TRBJ1-4): EAGVTQFPSHSVIEKGQTVTLRCDPISGHDNLYWYRRVMGKEIKFLLHFVKESKQDESGMPNNRFLAERTGGTYSTLKVQPAELEDSGVYFCASSPQGGWNEKLFFGSGTQLSVL.

The chain recombines TRBV11-2 with TRBJ2-7; 8 nucleotides align to TRBD2. The length of the CDR3 is 17 residues. Unmatched junction bases numbered 13, after V lost 5 bases and J lost 1 base. Germline-derived CDR1 and CDR2 are SGHAT and FQNNGV. The CDR3 region has the DNA TGTGCCAGCAGCAGGTCTAGCGGGCCTGGATCGTCCTACGAGCAGTACTTC. Its translation is CASSRSSGPGSSYEQYF.